The source of this TCR beta chain is a study of T cell changes during pregnancy in multiple sclerosis. Here immunoSEQ multiplex PCR was the method, and the copy in TCRdb shows in-frame clones only, minus some. The sample contains 55,000 to 70,000 clones, around 91% of which appear only once. This CDR3 region has 15 residues. CDR1 is MNHEY and CDR2 is SVGAGI in the germline V gene. Sequencing used peripheral blood, obtained in the third trimester of pregnancy. The receptor's source is a female donor in good health, enrolled as a control in a pregnancy study. The chain combines TRBV6-5 with TRBJ2-5, with TRBD1 identical over 7 bases. The better agreement between TRBJ2-7 and the DNA end casts doubt on the J call. The CDR3 loop is CASSYEGQSSYEQYF. In DNA form, the CDR3 reads TGTGCCAGCAGTTACGAGGGACAGAGCTCCTACGAGCAGTACTTC.